What follows are 4 T cell receptor beta chains derived from one specimen sequenced in a study of T-cell reconstitution after alpha-beta-depleted transplantation in children. Using unique molecular identifiers, the investigators prepared the TCRbeta library. TCRdb re-called the PCR reads through MiXCR, storing one row per CDR3 protein. Found here are hundreds of thousands of distinct CDR3 sequences, around 17% of them singletons; the top ten hold around 0.96%. The specimen was PBMCs from the stem cell graft donor, collected from the stem cell graft. The receptors come from a human donor who donated a stem cell graft to a child with acute myeloid leukemia.

The rearrangement uses TRBV9 and TRBJ1-2; D not certain. CDR3 length: 12 residues. The V end lost 6 bases, the J end lost 6 bases, and 12 bases lay between the germline ends. Germline V gives CDR1 SGDLS, CDR2 YYNGEE. CDR3 in amino acids: CASKEVPDGYTF. The CDR3 DNA sequence: TGTGCCAGCAAGGAGGTGCCTGATGGCTACACCTTC.

This clonotype occurred many times. The V gene is TRBV20-1, the J gene TRBJ1-4; D not resolved. The CDR3 has 14 amino acids. The V end lost 3 bases, the J end lost 2 bases, and 10 bases lay between the germline ends. Germline V CDR1 and CDR2: DFQATT, SNEGSKA (reference sequence). The CDR3 region has the DNA TGCAGTGCTAGTCAGGTGGCCACTAATGAAAAACTGTTTTTT. This sequence encodes CSASQVATNEKLFF.

The chain couples TRBV10-2 to TRBJ2-1, with unresolved D. V was cut by 10 bases and J by 7 bases, with 14 bases left in between. The CDR3 has 12 residues. Germline CDR1 is WSHSY and CDR2 is SAAADI. The CDR3 DNA follows: TGCGCCACCCTGACCCCAGTGAATGAGCAGTTCTTC. Its protein product is CATLTPVNEQFF.

There are a few counts of this clonotype. The chain has TRBV20-1 and TRBJ2-7, with TRBD1 matching over 10 bases. The trim removed 0 bases at V and 2 bases at J, leaving 7 bases unmatched. Germline CDR1 reads DFQATT; CDR2 reads SNEGSKA (reference sequence). This CDR3 is built from 16 residues. CDR3 nucleotides: TGCAGTGCTAGAGATATCGGACAGGGGGATCCCTACGAGCAGTACTTC. This gives the protein CSARDIGQGDPYEQYF.